Each of the 10 T cell receptor beta chains below was sequenced from the same sample in a study of OX40 agonist ivuxolimab in advanced cancers. Profiling relied on immunoSEQ multiplex PCR, and the TCRdb table lists in-frame clones only, not all of them. The data hold around 58,000 clones, with roughly 89% observed a single time. The starting material was CD4+ or CD8+ T cells sorted from blood, obtained in a trial of the OX40 agonist ivuxolimab. The receptor source for this set is an adult with an advanced solid tumor such as melanoma, head and neck, liver or kidney cancer.

V is TRBV28 and J is TRBJ2-3; 8 bases fit TRBD1. Germline V gene lookup returns CDR1 MDHEN and CDR2 SYDVKM. CDR3 length equals 15 residues. Trimming took 6 bases from V and 4 from J; bases not matched to a gene: 9. The DNA for the CDR3 is TGTGCCAGCAGACCGGGCCAGGGGGCTGCAGATACGCAGTATTTT. Protein product: CASRPGQGAADTQYF.

This clone was detected once. V and J are TRBV2 and TRBJ1-1; D gene ambiguous. The length of the CDR3 is 13 residues. Germline CDR1 is SNHLY and CDR2 is FYNNEI. V gave up 3 bases and J gave up 0 bases, with 5 bases separating them. The CDR3, as DNA: TGTGCCAGCAGTGACACAGTGAACACTGAAGCTTTCTTT. Translated: CASSDTVNTEAFF.

The genes are TRBV19 and TRBJ1-2, with a tentative D call TRBD1 (5 bases). The CDR3 loop spans 13 amino acids. V lost 5 bases to trimming and J lost 3 bases, with 10 bases between them. Germline loops: CDR1 LNHDA, CDR2 SQIVND (reference sequence). CDR3 in DNA: TGTGCCAGTAGTCCCCCGGGGCACTATGGCTACACCTTC. Its translation: CASSPPGHYGYTF.

The chain couples TRBV19 to TRBJ2-1; D is possibly TRBD2 (5 bases). Trimming cost V 5 bases and J 9 bases, with 20 bases left between them. Germline CDR1 reads LNHDA; CDR2 reads SQIVND (reference sequence). The CDR3 totals 15 residues. The CDR3 DNA reads as TGTGCCAGTAGTCCCCGGACTGCCGGCTCAAGTGAGCAGTTCTTC. It codes for CASSPRTAGSSEQFF.

This sequence joins TRBV19 and TRBJ1-2; D unclear. Trimming took 7 bases from V and 4 from J, leaving 13 bases between them. CDR3 length: 13 amino acids. Germline CDR1 and CDR2: LNHDA and SQIVND (reference sequence). The CDR3 coding sequence is TGTGCCAGTACTGGGAATTTCGGCTATGGCTACACCTTC. Amino acids: CASTGNFGYGYTF.

The chain recombines TRBV9 with TRBJ1-3; D unresolved. CDR1 and CDR2 (germline): SGDLS, YYNGEE. V was pared by 3 bases and J by 1 base, with 5 bases between. The CDR3 totals 13 residues. CDR3 in DNA: TGTGCCAGCAGCGCGCAGTCTGGAAACACCATATATTTT. Encoded protein: CASSAQSGNTIYF.

The count of this clone is one. V gene TRBV9 combines with J gene TRBJ1-2, with TRBD1 as a possible D gene (5 bases). The CDR3 length is 15 residues. Trimming cost V 4 bases and J 6 bases, with 19 bases left between them. The germline CDR1 and CDR2 sequences are SGDLS and YYNGEE. The CDR3 DNA follows: TGTGCCAGCAGCCCGCCCGGGTCCCGGGGGAATGGCTACACCTTC. It specifies CASSPPGSRGNGYTF.

The chain couples TRBV6-1 to TRBJ2-1; 8 bases fit TRBD1. V lost 8 bases, J lost 2 bases, and 8 bases stayed unmatched. This CDR3 contains 15 residues. Germline CDR1 MNHNS, CDR2 SASEGT. The CDR3 nucleotides are TGTGCCAGCGCCTCGGACAGGGTCCCCTACAATGAGCAGTTCTTC. Its protein product is CASASDRVPYNEQFF.

The chain has TRBV29-1 and TRBJ1-1; D possibly corresponds to TRBD1 (5 bases). CDR1 is SQVTM, CDR2 ANQGSEA, per germline. Trimming cost V 4 bases and J 4 bases, with 13 bases left between them. This CDR3 has 13 amino acids. The CDR3 nucleotides are TGCAGCGTTGCACCCAGGGCTGCCACTGAAGCTTTCTTT. It encodes CSVAPRAATEAFF.

J is TRBJ2-2 and V is TRBV11-3, with TRBD1 matching 9 bases. Germline trimming cut 3 bases from V and 5 bases from J; bases unmatched to any gene: 4. This CDR3 region has 15 residues. Germline loops: CDR1 SGHNT, CDR2 YENEEA. The CDR3 coding sequence is TGTGCCAGCAGCTTGAACAGGGGGCAGACCGGGGAGCTGTTTTTT. It translates to CASSLNRGQTGELFF.